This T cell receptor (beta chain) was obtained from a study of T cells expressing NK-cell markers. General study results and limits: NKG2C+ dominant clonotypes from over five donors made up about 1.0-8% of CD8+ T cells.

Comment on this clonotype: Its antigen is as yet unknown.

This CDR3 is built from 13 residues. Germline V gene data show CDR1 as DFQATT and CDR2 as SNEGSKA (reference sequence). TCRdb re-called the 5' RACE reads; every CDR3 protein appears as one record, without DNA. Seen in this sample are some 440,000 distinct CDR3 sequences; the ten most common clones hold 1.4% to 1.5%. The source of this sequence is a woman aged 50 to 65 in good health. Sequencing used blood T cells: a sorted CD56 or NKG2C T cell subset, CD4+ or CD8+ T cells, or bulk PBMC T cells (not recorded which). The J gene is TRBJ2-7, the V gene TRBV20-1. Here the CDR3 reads CSASGTNSYEQYF.